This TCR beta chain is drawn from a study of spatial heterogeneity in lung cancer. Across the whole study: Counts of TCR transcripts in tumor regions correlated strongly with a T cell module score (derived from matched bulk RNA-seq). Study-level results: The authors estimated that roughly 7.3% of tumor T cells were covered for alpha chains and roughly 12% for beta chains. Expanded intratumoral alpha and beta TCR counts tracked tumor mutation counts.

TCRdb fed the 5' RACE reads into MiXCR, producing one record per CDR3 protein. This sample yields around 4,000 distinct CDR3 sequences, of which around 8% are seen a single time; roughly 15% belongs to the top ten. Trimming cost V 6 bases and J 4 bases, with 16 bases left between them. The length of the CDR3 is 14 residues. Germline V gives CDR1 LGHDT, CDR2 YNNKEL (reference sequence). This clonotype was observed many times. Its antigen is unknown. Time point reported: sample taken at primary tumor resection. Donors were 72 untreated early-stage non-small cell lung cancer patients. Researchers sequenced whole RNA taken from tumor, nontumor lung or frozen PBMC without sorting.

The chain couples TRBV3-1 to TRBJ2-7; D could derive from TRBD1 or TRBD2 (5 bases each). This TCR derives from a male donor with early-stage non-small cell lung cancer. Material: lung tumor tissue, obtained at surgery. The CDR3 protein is CASRNRDGVYEQYF. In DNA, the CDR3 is TGTGCCAGCAGAAACCGGGACGGAGTTTACGAGCAGTACTTC.